Each of the 14 T cell receptor beta chains below was sequenced from the same sample in a study of OX40 agonist ivuxolimab in advanced cancers. Profiling relied on immunoSEQ multiplex PCR, and the TCRdb table lists in-frame clones only, not all of them. This sample has about 76,000 clones, with over 70% found just once. This specimen was CD4+ or CD8+ T cells sorted from blood, taken in a trial of the OX40 agonist ivuxolimab. The receptors stem from an adult with an advanced solid tumor such as melanoma, head and neck, liver or kidney cancer.

The chain employs TRBV19 and TRBJ2-5; 8 bases line up with TRBD2. CDR3 length equals 16 residues. Trimming at V came to 3 bases and at J to 0 bases, leaving 6 bases not matched to a gene. From germline, CDR1 is LNHDA and CDR2 SQIVND (reference sequence). This CDR3 is CASSIAGGWDQETQYF. In DNA form, the CDR3 reads TGTGCCAGTAGTATCGCGGGGGGCTGGGACCAAGAGACCCAGTACTTC.

The chain employs TRBV25-1 and TRBJ2-7, with D perhaps matching TRBD2 (5 bases). The CDR3 loop spans 13 amino acids. CDR1 and CDR2 (germline): MGHDK, SYGVNS. Trimming took 2 bases from V and 1 from J, leaving 6 bases between them. The chain's CDR3 is CASSEPGSYEQYF. The CDR3 DNA follows: TGTGCCAGCAGTGAACCGGGGTCCTACGAGCAGTACTTC.

This chain links TRBV9 with TRBJ2-7; 7 bases are shared with TRBD1. V shed 4 bases and J 2 bases; nucleotides not matched to a gene: 6. Germline V gives CDR1 SGDLS, CDR2 YYNGEE. The CDR3 totals 14 residues. The CDR3 protein is CASSPSGQPYEQYF. In DNA form, the CDR3 reads TGTGCCAGCAGCCCCTCGGGACAGCCCTACGAGCAGTACTTC.

The chain recombines TRBV7-9 with TRBJ2-3, with 11 bases lining up with TRBD2. Trimming cost V 7 bases and J 5 bases; bases outside gene matches: 14. The germline gives CDR1 SEHNR, CDR2 FQNEAQ (reference sequence). The CDR3 is 17 residues long. CDR3 residues: CASNKGALAGGGDTQYF. The CDR3 coding sequence is TGTGCCAGCAATAAAGGGGCTCTAGCGGGAGGAGGAGATACGCAGTATTTT.

The chain couples TRBV7-9 to TRBJ1-2; 7 bases align to TRBD1. With V trimmed by 0 bases and J by 7 bases, 5 bases remained unmatched. This CDR3 has 14 amino acids. The germline CDR1 and CDR2 sequences are SEHNR and FQNEAQ (reference sequence). CDR3 in DNA: TGTGCCAGCAGCTTAGCCCACCGGACAGGTGGCTACACCTTC. Translated: CASSLAHRTGGYTF.

This rearrangement joins TRBV4-1 to TRBJ1-1; D not certain. CDR1 is MGHRA, CDR2 YSYEKL, per germline. Trimming removed 1 base at V and 2 bases at J, with 2 bases between. CDR3 length equals 12 residues. CDR3: CASSQGNTEAFF. DNA for the CDR3: TGCGCCAGCAGCCAAGGAAACACTGAAGCTTTCTTT.

In this sample, this clone turned up once. This chain links TRBV28 with TRBJ1-1; D is unclear. Germline CDR1 MDHEN, CDR2 SYDVKM. The ends were cut back, 2 bases at V and 5 bases at J, with 9 bases in the middle. This CDR3 region has 13 residues. The CDR3: CASSLGEVTEAFF. The CDR3, as DNA: TGTGCCAGCAGTTTAGGGGAGGTGACTGAAGCTTTCTTT.

The chain carries TRBV29-1 and TRBJ2-7; 7 nucleotides agree with TRBD1. This CDR3 has 11 amino acids. Germline trimming cut 7 bases from V and 5 bases from J; bases unmatched to any gene: 5. Germline loops: CDR1 SQVTM, CDR2 ANQGSEA. The CDR3 region is CSATGNNEQYF. The CDR3 DNA reads as TGCAGCGCGACAGGGAACAACGAGCAGTACTTC.

The rearrangement uses TRBV4-3 and TRBJ1-1; D unclear. Per the germline V gene, CDR1 is LGHNA and CDR2 is YSLEER. This CDR3 is 14 amino acids long. Trimming removed 2 bases at V and 3 bases at J, with 10 bases between. The CDR3: CASSQREWDTEAFF. CDR3 sequence (DNA): TGCGCCAGCAGCCAACGGGAGTGGGACACTGAAGCTTTCTTT.

CDR3 amino acids: CASSQDPAGNEKLFF. Here the CDR3 DNA reads TGTGCCAGCAGCCAAGACCCGGCGGGTAATGAAAAACTGTTTTTT. J is TRBJ1-4 and V is TRBV9; no firm D call. The CDR3 sequence is 15 residues long. Germline CDR1 is SGDLS and CDR2 is YYNGEE. V was shortened by 4 bases and J by 4 bases, with 14 bases between the two germline ends.

V is TRBV27 and J is TRBJ2-2; TRBD1 or TRBD2 may be the D gene (5 bases each). With 3 bases removed from V and 1 base from J, the gap between germline ends came to 12 bases. CDR3 length equals 16 residues. Germline V gives CDR1 MNHEY, CDR2 SMNVEV (reference sequence). CDR3 nucleotide sequence: TGTGCCAGCAGTTTTGATACGGGGCTGAACACCGGGGAGCTGTTTTTT. Translation: CASSFDTGLNTGELFF.

This clone was observed a single time. The V and J genes are TRBV7-6 and TRBJ2-3, with 7 bases identical to TRBD2. CDR3 length equals 15 residues. Germline CDR1 is SGHVS and CDR2 is FNYEAQ. V gave up 4 bases and J gave up 0 bases; unmatched junction bases: 4. CDR3 DNA sequence: TGTGCCAGCAGCTCGGGGGGTACTAGCACAGATACGCAGTATTTT. The encoded protein is CASSSGGTSTDTQYF.

This clone was seen a single time. The V and J genes are TRBV19 and TRBJ1-1, with D unclear. Germline V lookup: CDR1 LNHDA, CDR2 SQIVND (reference sequence). The CDR3 has 12 residues. Trimming shortened V by 5 bases and J by 3 bases, and 7 bases separated the two germline ends. As DNA, the CDR3 is TGTGCCAGTAGTGGAAGATACACTGAAGCTTTCTTT. Its protein product is CASSGRYTEAFF.

The CDR3 DNA reads TGTGCCAGCAGCCCCGGGAATGAGCAGTTCTTC. Its protein is CASSPGNEQFF. The chain links TRBV11-3 to TRBJ2-1; no clear D. V was cut by 5 bases and J by 7 bases, with 6 bases left in between. This CDR3 is built from 11 residues. Germline V CDR1 and CDR2: SGHNT, YENEEA.